These 5 T cell receptor beta chains were all obtained from the same sample, sequenced in a study of beta chain features in type 1 diabetes. Sequenced material consisted of expressed TCRB transcripts (all of the isolated RNA was reverse transcribed). Repertoires were generated with immunoSEQ multiplex PCR, while TCRdb's copy carries only in-frame clones and drops some. The repertoire consists of hundreds of thousands of clones, with roughly a sixth occurring once and the leading ten covering approximately 0.099%. Sequencing input: naive CD4+ T cells from blood. These receptors were obtained from a man aged 18 to 29 in good health.

V usage is TRBV6-5 and J usage is TRBJ1-4, with 7 bases that match TRBD1. Germline values: CDR1 MNHEY, CDR2 SVGAGI. The CDR3 runs to 16 residues. The J segment lost 0 bases and the V segment lost 0 bases, leaving 1 base of the junction unmatched. The CDR3 DNA reads as TGTGCCAGCAGTTACTCAGGGACAGCAACTAATGAAAAACTGTTTTTT. It specifies CASSYSGTATNEKLFF.

The rearrangement uses TRBV6-5 and TRBJ1-1; 8 nucleotides agree with TRBD1. The CDR3 spans 14 residues. The trim removed 8 bases at V and 3 bases at J, leaving 8 bases unmatched. Germline CDR1 is MNHEY and CDR2 is SVGAGI. The CDR3 loop is CASRPGQADTEAFF. The DNA of the CDR3 is TGTGCCAGCCGCCCGGGACAGGCCGACACTGAAGCTTTCTTT.

The CDR3 loop is CASSYRTGANQPQHF. DNA of the CDR3: TGTGCCAGCAGTTACAGGACAGGCGCCAATCAGCCCCAGCATTTT. This rearrangement joins TRBV6-5 to TRBJ1-5; 7 bases match TRBD1. V shed 2 bases, J shed 3 bases, and the junction held 4 bases outside the gene matches. The CDR3 consists of 15 residues. Germline V gives CDR1 MNHEY, CDR2 SVGAGI.

This clone turned up a few times. This chain uses TRBV6-5 with TRBJ1-4; no reliable D call. V was trimmed by 1 base and J by 7 bases, leaving 7 bases between them. The CDR3 runs 13 residues. Germline CDR1 reads MNHEY; CDR2 reads SVGAGI. The CDR3 DNA is TGTGCCAGCAGTTACTGGGGTGGTGAAAAACTGTTTTTT. This translates into CASSYWGGEKLFF.

The table lists this clone with a few counts. V is TRBV30 and J is TRBJ1-2; D is undetermined. The CDR3 length is 12 residues. Trimming pared 1 base from V and 8 bases from J, leaving 11 bases between. Germline values: CDR1 GTSNPN, CDR2 SVGIG (reference sequence). The CDR3, as DNA: TGTGCCTGGAGTGGGGGTTTGGGAGGCTACACCTTC. It codes for CAWSGGLGGYTF.